The 29 T cell receptor beta chains in this list originate from one sample, sequenced in a study of blood T cell repertoires in COVID-19. TCRdb's copy holds only in-frame clones and misses some; the assay was immunoSEQ multiplex PCR. The sample carries approximately 100,000 clones, 75% to 90% recorded once. The material sequenced was peripheral blood. The receptor set was obtained from a human donor in a cohort sampled during active or convalescent COVID-19.

The chain carries TRBV18 and TRBJ2-7; 7 bases match TRBD2. Germline V gives CDR1 KGHSH, CDR2 LQKENI. The length of the CDR3 is 12 residues. V dropped 2 bases and J dropped 5; count of bases not matched to a gene: 0. The CDR3 reads CASSPGRDEQYF. CDR3 coding DNA: TGTGCCAGCTCACCAGGGAGGGACGAGCAGTACTTC.

The chain has TRBV29-1 and TRBJ2-5; D might be TRBD1 (5 bases). V was clipped by 7 bases and J by 4 bases, with 10 bases between them. The CDR3 runs 11 residues. Germline V gives CDR1 SQVTM, CDR2 ANQGSEA. CDR3 amino acids: CSARVLETQYF. CDR3 DNA: TGCAGCGCCAGGGTTTTAGAGACCCAGTACTTC.

The genes are TRBV6-5 and TRBJ2-7, with a weak D call TRBD1 (5 bases). With 7 bases removed from V and 0 bases from J, the gap between germline ends came to 13 bases. This CDR3 is built from 14 residues. In germline, CDR1 is MNHEY, CDR2 SVGAGI. CDR3 coding DNA: TGTGCCAGCATTGGAGTCGACAGCTCCTACGAGCAGTACTTC. It encodes CASIGVDSSYEQYF.

The genes are TRBV6-2 or TRBV6-3 and TRBJ1-2; D is undetermined. CDR1 and CDR2 (germline): MNHEY, SVGEGT. The CDR3 loop spans 13 amino acids. V was pared by 5 bases and J by 6 bases, with 13 bases between. The CDR3 nucleotides are TGTGCCAGCAGTGAGCTTTCCACGGATGGCTACACCTTC. Residues: CASSELSTDGYTF.

The V and J genes are TRBV2 and TRBJ1-1; D is undetermined. This CDR3 spans 15 amino acids. Germline CDR1 is SNHLY and CDR2 is FYNNEI. V dropped 4 bases and J dropped 2 bases, with 14 bases sitting between them. The CDR3 loop is CASSVTRASNTEAFF. CDR3 bases: TGTGCCAGCAGTGTAACGAGGGCCAGTAACACTGAAGCTTTCTTT.

J is TRBJ2-7 and V is TRBV29-1; 8 bases fit TRBD1. CDR3 size: 13 residues. V shed 4 bases, J shed 3 bases, and the junction held 5 bases outside the gene matches. Germline V gene sequence: CDR1 SQVTM, CDR2 ANQGSEA. The CDR3 nucleotides read TGCAGCGTTGGGGGACAGGCAAGCTACGAGCAGTACTTC. Its translation: CSVGGQASYEQYF.

The J gene is TRBJ1-5, the V gene TRBV19, with a weak D call TRBD1 (6 bases). The CDR3 sequence is 14 residues long. In germline, CDR1 is LNHDA, CDR2 SQIVND (reference sequence). V lost 4 bases and J 3 bases, leaving 10 bases between the germline ends. The CDR3 nucleotides read TGTGCCAGTAGTACGGACAGTTCCAATCAGCCCCAGCATTTT. Encoded protein: CASSTDSSNQPQHF.

The chain couples TRBV24-1 to TRBJ2-3; TRBD1 aligns across 8 bases. Trimming took 5 bases from V and 5 from J; bases not matched to a gene: 8. The CDR3 extends over 15 amino acids. CDR1 is KGHDR, CDR2 SFDVKD, per germline. CDR3 sequence reads: CATSVLTGAGDTQYF. Written as DNA, the CDR3 is TGTGCCACCAGTGTTCTGACAGGGGCGGGAGATACGCAGTATTTT.

This clone showed up just a few times. The chain joins TRBV11-2 to TRBJ1-2; no firm D call. V lost 5 bases, J lost 6 bases, and 13 bases lay in between. The CDR3 is made up of 13 amino acids. Germline V CDR1 and CDR2: SGHAT, FQNNGV. CDR3: CASSPGLTHGYTF. The DNA for the CDR3 is TGTGCCAGCAGCCCCGGACTGACTCATGGCTACACCTTC. The full variable domain, in which reference TRBV11-2 and TRBJ1-2 provide the parts outside the CDR3, is EAGVAQSPRYKIIEKRQSVAFWCNPISGHATLYWYQQILGQGPKLLIQFQNNGVVDDSQLPKDRFSAERLKGVDSTLKIQPAKLEDSAVYLCASSPGLTHGYTFGSGTRLTVV.

V and J are TRBV2 and TRBJ1-6, with TRBD1 matching over 8 bases. The length of the CDR3 is 15 residues. Germline lookup yields CDR1 SNHLY and CDR2 FYNNEI. Unmatched junction bases numbered 11, after V lost 6 bases and J lost 10 bases. CDR3 nucleotide sequence: TGTGCCAGCAGGCCCTCCCGGACAGGGCTCTCACCCCTCCACTTT. It is translated as CASRPSRTGLSPLHF.

The V and J genes are TRBV20-1 and TRBJ1-5, with D maybe TRBD1 (5 bases). Trimming took 3 bases from V and 4 from J, leaving 16 bases between them. The CDR3 extends over 15 amino acids. Germline assignment: CDR1 DFQATT and CDR2 SNEGSKA (reference sequence). CDR3 loop: CSASAGGRVNQPQHF. DNA of the CDR3: TGCAGTGCTAGTGCGGGAGGCAGGGTAAATCAGCCCCAGCATTTT.

The gene calls are TRBV11-3 and TRBJ2-1; D uncertain. The CDR3 consists of 14 residues. CDR1 SGHNT and CDR2 YENEEA come from the germline V gene. Trimming cost V 5 bases and J 7 bases, with 15 bases left between them. This CDR3 is CASSPPNLRNEQFF. CDR3 coding DNA: TGTGCCAGCAGCCCTCCAAACCTACGAAATGAGCAGTTCTTC.

This clone was seen only once. The genes are TRBV5-1 and TRBJ1-1, with D perhaps matching TRBD1 (5 bases). Trimming left V 0 bases short and J 0 bases short, with 12 bases between. The CDR3 loop spans 16 amino acids. Germline loops: CDR1 SGHRS, CDR2 YFSETQ. The CDR3 DNA reads as TGCGCCAGCAGCTTGGGGCCGGACAAGATGAACACTGAAGCTTTCTTT. Translated: CASSLGPDKMNTEAFF.

This clone was seen once. The chain employs TRBV19 and TRBJ1-2; 9 bases agree with TRBD1. The CDR3 length is 14 residues. With 5 bases clipped from V and 7 bases from J, the junction kept 8 bases outside the gene matches. Germline V gene lookup returns CDR1 LNHDA and CDR2 SQIVND (reference sequence). As DNA, the CDR3 is TGTGCCAGTAGTTTCGCTGGGGACAGGGCTGGCTACACCTTC. This sequence encodes CASSFAGDRAGYTF.

This clone showed up just a few times. The CDR3 region has the DNA TGTGCCAGCTCAGGCAACTATGGCTACACCTTC. The encoded protein is CASSGNYGYTF. V usage is TRBV6-5 and J usage is TRBJ1-2, with D unclear. Trimming removed 8 bases at V and 2 bases at J, with 6 bases between. Germline loops: CDR1 MNHEY, CDR2 SVGAGI. The CDR3 length is 11 residues.

The V call is TRBV7-2, the J call TRBJ1-5; D is unresolved. CDR3 length: 15 residues. Germline V gene data show CDR1 as SGHTA and CDR2 as FQGNSA. The V and J ends lost 0 bases and 1 base respectively, with 7 bases between them. CDR3 nucleotide sequence: TGTGCCAGCAGCTTAGCTCAGAGGAGCAATCAGCCCCAGCATTTT. Protein product: CASSLAQRSNQPQHF.

This chain connects TRBV10-3 to TRBJ1-3; TRBD1 matches at 9 bases. The length of the CDR3 is 17 residues. Germline values: CDR1 ENHRY, CDR2 SYGVKD. The V gene end was trimmed by 6 bases and the J gene end by 0 bases; junction bases not matched to a gene: 9. This CDR3 reads CAISAGQGRYSGNTIYF. CDR3 sequence (DNA): TGTGCCATCAGCGCGGGACAGGGTAGATACTCTGGAAACACCATATATTTT.

The chain recombines TRBV6-5 with TRBJ2-7; tentatively, D is TRBD2 (6 bases). This CDR3 has 13 residues. Germline V gives CDR1 MNHEY, CDR2 SVGAGI. Trimming cost V 3 bases and J 5 bases, with 11 bases left between them. In DNA form, the CDR3 reads TGTGCCAGCAGTTATCGGAGGGCCAACGAGCAGTACTTC. It encodes CASSYRRANEQYF.

In this sample, this clone turned up a few times. V is TRBV6-2 or TRBV6-3 and J is TRBJ1-1; TRBD1 matches 12 bases. V lost 5 bases and J lost 4; bases outside the gene matches: 11. The CDR3 extends over 17 amino acids. Germline V gene lookup returns CDR1 MNHEY and CDR2 SVGEGT. The CDR3 here is CASSTLGTGGAFTEAFF. Here the CDR3 DNA reads TGTGCCAGCAGTACACTGGGGACAGGGGGCGCTTTCACTGAAGCTTTCTTT.

The chain employs TRBV7-9 and TRBJ2-7, with TRBD1 identical over 9 bases. Trimming took 1 base from V and 5 from J; bases not matched to a gene: 6. The germline gives CDR1 SEHNR, CDR2 FQNEAQ (reference sequence). There are 15 residues in the CDR3. The CDR3 region has the DNA TGTGCCAGCAGCTTAGGTGACAGGGGGTCGGACGAGCAGTACTTC. Protein: CASSLGDRGSDEQYF.

The chain carries TRBV5-1 and TRBJ1-6; D may be TRBD1 (5 bases). The CDR3 has 13 residues. The V gene lost 2 bases and the J gene lost 6 bases, with 6 bases spanning the gap. Germline lookup yields CDR1 SGHRS and CDR2 YFSETQ. In DNA form, the CDR3 reads TGCGCCAGCAGCTTTGACAGTAATTCACCCCTCCACTTT. Translated: CASSFDSNSPLHF.

This chain connects TRBV28 to TRBJ2-6; D may be TRBD2 (6 bases). The V gene lost 0 bases and the J gene lost 1 base, with 7 bases spanning the gap. The CDR3 extends over 16 amino acids. Germline V lookup: CDR1 MDHEN, CDR2 SYDVKM. This chain's CDR3 is CASSLWGRSGANVLTF. The CDR3 DNA is TGTGCCAGCAGTTTATGGGGGAGGTCTGGGGCCAACGTCCTGACTTTC. The entire variable domain, with the rest obtained from reference TRBV28 and TRBJ2-6, is as follows: DVKVTQSSRYLVKRTGEKVFLECVQDMDHENMFWYRQDPGLGLRLIYFSYDVKMKEKGDIPEGYSVSREKKERFSLILESASTNQTSMYLCASSLWGRSGANVLTFGAGSRLTVL.

V gene TRBV16 combines with J gene TRBJ2-1, with TRBD2 identical over 11 bases. Germline V gene sequence: CDR1 KGHSY, CDR2 FQNENV. The J segment lost 0 bases and the V segment lost 1 base, leaving 11 bases of the junction unmatched. The CDR3 is 20 residues long. This CDR3 is CASSQYMTSGELNSYNEQFF. CDR3 bases: TGTGCCAGCAGCCAATATATGACTAGCGGGGAATTAAACTCCTACAATGAGCAGTTCTTC.

This chain uses TRBV19 with TRBJ2-5; D might be TRBD1 (5 bases). Germline V CDR1 and CDR2: LNHDA, SQIVND (reference sequence). Trimming shortened V by 3 bases and J by 5 bases, and 13 bases separated the two germline ends. There are 14 residues in the CDR3. Here the CDR3 reads CASSMGQARETQYF. The DNA of the CDR3 is TGTGCCAGTAGTATGGGGCAGGCCCGGGAGACCCAGTACTTC.

This sequence joins TRBV7-6 and TRBJ2-2; 8 nucleotides align to TRBD1. From germline, CDR1 is SGHVS and CDR2 FNYEAQ. V trimming: 1 base; J trimming: 3 bases; junction bases outside the gene matches: 7. CDR3 length: 17 amino acids. CDR3 coding DNA: TGTGCCAGCAGCTTAGTACGGACAGGGACTTACACCGGGGAGCTGTTTTTT. The encoded protein is CASSLVRTGTYTGELFF.

The chain has TRBV5-1 and TRBJ2-3; maybe TRBD2 (6 bases). The CDR3 covers 14 residues. The ends were cut back, 6 bases at V and 1 base at J, with 12 bases in the middle. Germline CDR1 reads SGHRS; CDR2 reads YFSETQ. Written as DNA, the CDR3 is TGCGCCAGCACCCGGGGGATGGGCACAGATACGCAGTATTTT. Its protein is CASTRGMGTDTQYF.

This clone was seen once. V gene TRBV7-2 combines with J gene TRBJ2-7; the match to TRBD1 covers 11 bases. The CDR3 covers 16 residues. V was pared by 4 bases and J by 5 bases, with 10 bases of the junction left unmatched. Germline CDR1 reads SGHTA; CDR2 reads FQGNSA. CDR3 loop: CASSSGKGQGVDEQYF. CDR3 bases: TGTGCCAGCAGCTCAGGCAAGGGACAGGGGGTGGACGAGCAGTACTTC.

The CDR3 region has the DNA TGTGCTAGTGGCTCCGGACAGGGGGGCGGGGAGCTGTTTTTT. This codes for CASGSGQGGGELFF. The chain is built from TRBV12-5 and TRBJ2-2, with 10 positions matching TRBD1. This CDR3 has 14 amino acids. Germline trimming cut 6 bases from V and 7 bases from J; bases unmatched to any gene: 5. In germline, CDR1 is LGHNT, CDR2 FRNRAP.

This chain links TRBV2 with TRBJ2-2; 8 bases map to TRBD1. The CDR3 is 14 amino acids. V shed 7 bases, J shed 4 bases, and the junction held 5 bases outside the gene matches. Germline V lookup: CDR1 SNHLY, CDR2 FYNNEI. CDR3 sequence: CASTDRGVTGELFF. CDR3 coding DNA: TGTGCCAGCACCGACAGGGGAGTCACCGGGGAGCTGTTTTTT. Full variable domain (remainder filled in from reference TRBV2 and TRBJ2-2): EPEVTQTPSHQVTQMGQEVILRCVPISNHLYFYWYRQILGQKVEFLVSFYNNEISEKSEIFDDQFSVERPDGSNFTLKIRSTKLEDSAMYFCASTDRGVTGELFFGEGSRLTVL.